These 14 T cell receptor beta chains came from one sample sequenced in a study of cytomegalovirus exposure and HLA in healthy donors. Assay used: immunoSEQ multiplex PCR; TCRdb lists only in-frame clones, some missing. The sample holds around 170,000 clones; 85% to 90% are singletons and the top ten take 2.5% to 3.5%. Sample: PBMCs. These receptors came from a man in his late teens or twenties in good health and CMV-seronegative.

The rearrangement joins TRBV5-4 to TRBJ2-7; 11 positions match TRBD2. V shed 0 bases, J shed 7 bases, and the junction held 6 bases outside the gene matches. Per germline, CDR1 SGHNT and CDR2 YYREEE (reference sequence). CDR3 length: 15 residues. The chain's CDR3 is CASSLEASGRREQYF. In DNA, the CDR3 is TGTGCCAGCAGCTTGGAGGCTAGCGGGAGGAGGGAGCAGTACTTC.

The chain carries TRBV2 and TRBJ2-2, with a weak D call TRBD1 (6 bases). The CDR3 contains 15 residues. Trimming stripped 0 bases from V and 2 bases from J, with 7 bases between. The germline gives CDR1 SNHLY, CDR2 FYNNEI. The CDR3 bases are TGTGCCAGCAGTGAAGCGGGGGCCAACACCGGGGAGCTGTTTTTT. Its translation is CASSEAGANTGELFF.

CDR3 DNA sequence: TGTGCCAGCAGCCCCAACAGGGTCCCCTACGAGCAGTACTTC. This codes for CASSPNRVPYEQYF. The V call is TRBV7-2, the J call TRBJ2-7, with a possible D match to TRBD1 (6 bases). V lost 5 bases and J lost 2, with 13 bases in between. CDR3 length: 14 residues. Germline CDR1 SGHTA, CDR2 FQGNSA. Drawing the rest from reference TRBV7-2 and TRBJ2-7, the complete variable domain is GAGVSQSPSNKVTEKGKDVELRCDPISGHTALYWYRQSLGQGLEFLIYFQGNSAPDKSGLPSDRFSAERTGGSVSTLTIQRTQQEDSAVYLCASSPNRVPYEQYFGPGTRLTVT.

The rearrangement joins TRBV6-6 to TRBJ2-3; D is possibly TRBD2 (6 bases). The V end was cut by 7 bases, the J end by 4 bases, with 18 bases between. Germline loops: CDR1 MNHNY, CDR2 SVGAGI (reference sequence). This CDR3 region has 15 residues. CDR3 amino acids: CASTGLAIGPDTQYF. The CDR3 nucleotides read TGTGCCAGCACGGGCCTAGCGATAGGTCCAGATACGCAGTATTTT.

The DNA of the CDR3 is TGTGCCAGCTCTACAGGGGAGAGGAACACCATATATTTT. Amino acids: CASSTGERNTIYF. The chain employs TRBV18 and TRBJ1-3, with TRBD1 matching over 7 bases. Trimming at V came to 6 bases and at J to 7 bases, leaving 6 bases not matched to a gene. The CDR3 covers 13 residues. The germline V gene has CDR1 KGHSH and CDR2 LQKENI.

The rearrangement uses TRBV27 and TRBJ2-1; 9 bases fit TRBD2. J lost 6 bases, V lost 3 bases, and 3 bases had no gene match. Germline V gene lookup returns CDR1 MNHEY and CDR2 SMNVEV (reference sequence). The CDR3 is 14 residues long. The CDR3 DNA follows: TGTGCCAGCAGTTTGAGCGGGAGGATCAATGAGCAGTTCTTC. Protein product: CASSLSGRINEQFF.

The gene calls are TRBV19 and TRBJ2-7; TRBD1 matches 9 bases. This CDR3 is 14 amino acids long. Trimming at V came to 6 bases and at J to 2 bases, leaving 5 bases not matched to a gene. Germline assignment: CDR1 LNHDA and CDR2 SQIVND (reference sequence). In DNA, the CDR3 is TGTGCCAGTAGGGGGACAGGGATGGCCTACGAGCAGTACGTC. Protein sequence: CASRGTGMAYEQYV.

Remarks on this clone: Additional DNA sequences in this sample encode the identical CDR3. The V and J genes are TRBV5-1 and TRBJ2-3, with D possibly TRBD1 on 5 matching bases. This CDR3 region has 15 residues. The germline V gene encodes CDR1 SGHRS and CDR2 YFSETQ. Trimming pared 0 bases from V and 0 bases from J, leaving 8 bases between. CDR3 residues: CASSLAPGSTDTQYF. In DNA, the CDR3 is TGCGCCAGCAGCTTGGCCCCAGGGAGCACAGATACGCAGTATTTT.

The CDR3 DNA is TGTGCCAGCAGTTACGGGAGAGTTGGAAATTCACCCCTCCACTTT. This sequence encodes CASSYGRVGNSPLHF. The V call is TRBV6-5, the J call TRBJ1-6, with no clear D. Germline lookup yields CDR1 MNHEY and CDR2 SVGAGI. Trimming left V 2 bases short and J 7 bases short, with 12 bases between. There are 15 residues in the CDR3.

The V gene is TRBV5-5, the J gene TRBJ1-1, with D unclear. There are 16 residues in the CDR3. Trimming removed 0 bases at V and 3 bases at J, with 15 bases between. Germline CDR1 is SGHKS and CDR2 is YYEKEE (reference sequence). CDR3 nucleotide sequence: TGTGCCAGCAGCTTGGGTAGCGGGCAGTGGGACACTGAAGCTTTCTTT. Translation gives CASSLGSGQWDTEAFF.

The chain links TRBV18 to TRBJ2-3; 8 bases match TRBD1. Per germline, CDR1 KGHSH and CDR2 LQKENI. The CDR3 is 15 amino acids. The ends lost 3 bases at V and 6 bases at J; junction bases unmatched: 8. The CDR3 loop is CASSPETGEVDTQYF. As DNA, the CDR3 is TGTGCCAGCTCACCCGAGACAGGGGAGGTGGATACGCAGTATTTT.

CDR3 coding DNA: TGTGCCAGCAGAACTAGTTACAATGAGCAGTTCTTC. Its translation: CASRTSYNEQFF. The rearrangement joins TRBV28 to TRBJ2-1, with D maybe TRBD2 (5 bases). V gave up 6 bases and J gave up 4 bases, with 7 bases separating them. Looked up from germline, CDR1 is MDHEN and CDR2 is SYDVKM. The CDR3 covers 12 residues.

The CDR3 sequence is CASSPGLAVFYEQYF. The CDR3, as DNA: TGTGCCAGCAGCCCGGGACTAGCGGTTTTCTACGAGCAGTACTTC. This chain connects TRBV13 to TRBJ2-7, with 11 bases identical to TRBD2. V lost 5 bases and J lost 3; bases outside the gene matches: 6. The germline V gene has CDR1 PRHDT and CDR2 FYEKMQ (reference sequence). CDR3 length equals 15 residues.

The rearrangement joins TRBV13 to TRBJ1-2; D not certain. This CDR3 contains 15 residues. Germline assignment: CDR1 PRHDT and CDR2 FYEKMQ (reference sequence). The ends were cut back, 4 bases at V and 8 bases at J, with 20 bases in the middle. The CDR3 DNA reads TGTGCCAGCAGCTGGGATCATGAGCGGAAAGACGGCTACACCTTC. Protein product: CASSWDHERKDGYTF.